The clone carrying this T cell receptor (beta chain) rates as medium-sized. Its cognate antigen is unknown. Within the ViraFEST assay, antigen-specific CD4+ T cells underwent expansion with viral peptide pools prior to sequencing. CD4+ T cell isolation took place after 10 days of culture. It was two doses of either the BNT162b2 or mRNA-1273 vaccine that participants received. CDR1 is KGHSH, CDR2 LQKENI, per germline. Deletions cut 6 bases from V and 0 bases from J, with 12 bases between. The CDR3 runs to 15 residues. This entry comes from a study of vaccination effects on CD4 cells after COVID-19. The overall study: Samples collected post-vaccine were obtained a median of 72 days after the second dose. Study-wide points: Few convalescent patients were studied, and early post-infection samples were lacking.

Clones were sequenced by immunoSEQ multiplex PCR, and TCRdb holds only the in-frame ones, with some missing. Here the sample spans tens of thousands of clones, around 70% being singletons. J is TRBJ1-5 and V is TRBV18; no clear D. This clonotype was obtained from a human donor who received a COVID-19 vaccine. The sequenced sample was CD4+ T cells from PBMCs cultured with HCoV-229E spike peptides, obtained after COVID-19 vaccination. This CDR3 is CASSRGSNSNQPQHF. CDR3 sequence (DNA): TGTGCCAGCTCTCGCGGCAGCAATAGCAATCAGCCCCAGCATTTT.